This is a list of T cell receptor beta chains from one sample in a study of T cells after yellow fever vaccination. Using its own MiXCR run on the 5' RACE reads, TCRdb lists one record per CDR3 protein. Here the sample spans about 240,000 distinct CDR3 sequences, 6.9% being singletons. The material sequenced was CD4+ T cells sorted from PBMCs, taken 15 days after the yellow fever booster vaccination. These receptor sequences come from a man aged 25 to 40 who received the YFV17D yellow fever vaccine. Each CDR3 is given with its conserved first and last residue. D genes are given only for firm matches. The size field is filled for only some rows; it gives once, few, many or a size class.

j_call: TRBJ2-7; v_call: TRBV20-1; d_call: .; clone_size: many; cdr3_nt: TGCAGTGGTAGTAGCGTCTACGAGCAGTACTTC; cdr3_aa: CSGSSVYEQYF
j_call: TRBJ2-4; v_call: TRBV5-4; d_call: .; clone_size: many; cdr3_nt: TGTGCCAGCAGCCCTGCCAAAAACATTCAGTACTTC; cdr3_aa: CASSPAKNIQYF
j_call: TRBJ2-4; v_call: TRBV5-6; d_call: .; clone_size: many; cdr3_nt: TGTGCCAGCAGCTTCCGGGACAAGATGAAAAACATTCAGTACTTC; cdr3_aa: CASSFRDKMKNIQYF
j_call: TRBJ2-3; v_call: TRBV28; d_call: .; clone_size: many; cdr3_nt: TGTGCCAGCAGTTTCGAAAGCGGCCGTACGCAGTATTTT; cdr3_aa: CASSFESGRTQYF
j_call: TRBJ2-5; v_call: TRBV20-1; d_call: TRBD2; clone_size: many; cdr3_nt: TGCAGTGCCGCACCCAGCGGGAGTGGGAGGGAGACCCAGTACTTC; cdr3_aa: CSAAPSGSGRETQYF
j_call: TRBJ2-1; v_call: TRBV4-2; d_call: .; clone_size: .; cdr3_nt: TGTGCCAGCGGACACCCCACCAATGAGCAGTTCTTC; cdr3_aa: CASGHPTNEQFF
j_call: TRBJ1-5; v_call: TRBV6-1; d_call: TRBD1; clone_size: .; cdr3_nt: TGTGCCAGCAGTGAATATGGGACAGGGTCGGTAGGCAATCAGCCCCAGCATTTT; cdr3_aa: CASSEYGTGSVGNQPQHF
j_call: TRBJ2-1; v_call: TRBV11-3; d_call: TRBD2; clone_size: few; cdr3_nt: TGTGCCAGCAGCTTAGAAGCGGGAGGGCCCGATGAGCAGTTCTTC; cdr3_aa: CASSLEAGGPDEQFF
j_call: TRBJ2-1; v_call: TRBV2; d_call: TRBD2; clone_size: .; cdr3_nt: TGTGCCACCCGTAGCGGGGCTTACAATGAGCAGTTCTTC; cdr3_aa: CATRSGAYNEQFF
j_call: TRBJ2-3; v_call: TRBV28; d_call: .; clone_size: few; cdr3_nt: TGTGCCAGCAGTCCACCCCCCGGGGGCTCCACAGATACGCAGTATTTT; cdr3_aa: CASSPPPGGSTDTQYF
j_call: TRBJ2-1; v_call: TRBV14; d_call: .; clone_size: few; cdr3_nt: TGTGCCAGCAGCCAAGACATAGCGGTTTTGGGGTCAAATGAGCAGTTCTTC; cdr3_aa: CASSQDIAVLGSNEQFF
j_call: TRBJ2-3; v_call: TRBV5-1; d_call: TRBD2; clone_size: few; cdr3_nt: TGCGCCAGCAGCTTGGGCTTTATAGCGGGTAGCACAGATACGCAGTATTTT; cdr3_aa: CASSLGFIAGSTDTQYF
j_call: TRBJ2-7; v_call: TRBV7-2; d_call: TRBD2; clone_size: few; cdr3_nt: TGTGCCAGCAGCCGCTCGGGAACGGGAGGGTCCGAGCAGTACTTC; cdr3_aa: CASSRSGTGGSEQYF
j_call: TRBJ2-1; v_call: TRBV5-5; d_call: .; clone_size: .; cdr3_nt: TGTGCCAGCAGCCCTACCATTAGGAGTGAGCAGTTCTTC; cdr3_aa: CASSPTIRSEQFF